This T cell receptor beta chain derives from a study of cytomegalovirus exposure and HLA in healthy donors. Primers for the PCR totalled 60 Vbeta and 13 Jbeta. Clones were read by immunoSEQ multiplex PCR, and TCRdb kept only the in-frame ones, dropping some. Among about 170,000 clones, approximately 81% were seen once, and the ten largest hold roughly 0.38%. The length of the CDR3 is 13 residues. In germline, CDR1 is WSHSY, CDR2 SAAADI. Unmatched junction bases numbered 8, after V lost 10 bases and J lost 2 bases. Concerning this clone itself: Its antigen is still unknown.

Study results and caveats: In the analysis, some V segments, TRBV6-2 and TRBV6-3 included, were excluded as indistinguishable. While the bulk of TCR sequences proved rare, some public TCRs turned up in many donors.

The J gene is TRBJ2-7, the V gene TRBV10-2; TRBD1 matches at 7 bases. The source material was PBMCs. This TCR derives from a boy younger than 10 in good health and CMV-seronegative. This chain's CDR3 is CATEGQPAYEQYF. CDR3 coding DNA: TGCGCCACCGAGGGACAGCCAGCCTACGAGCAGTACTTC.